A single sample gave rise to the 30 T cell receptor beta chains below, sequenced in a study of preoperative IRX-2 immunotherapy in early breast cancer. Treatment noted: preoperative locoregional IRX-2 cytokine immunotherapy. Sequencing used immunoSEQ multiplex PCR; TCRdb keeps in-frame clones, though not all of them. The data contain about 98,000 clones, just over 85% of them seen just once; the ten biggest clones take up around 2.1%. This sample comprised tumor tissue, obtained after IRX-2 immunotherapy. The receptor set was obtained from a human donor with breast cancer.

The chain joins TRBV19 to TRBJ1-4, with D hard to call. The V gene lost 5 bases and the J gene lost 7 bases, with 5 bases spanning the gap. This CDR3 comprises 11 residues. Looked up from germline, CDR1 is LNHDA and CDR2 is SQIVND (reference sequence). The CDR3 region is CASSQREKLFF. DNA of the CDR3: TGTGCCAGTAGTCAACGTGAAAAACTGTTTTTT.

This rearrangement joins TRBV5-1 to TRBJ1-2, with a tentative D call TRBD1 (6 bases). V lost 6 bases and J lost 7, with 19 bases in between. This CDR3 has 14 amino acids. Per the germline V gene, CDR1 is SGHRS and CDR2 is YFSETQ. This CDR3 is CASKVPGASAGYTF. As DNA, the CDR3 is TGCGCCAGCAAGGTCCCGGGGGCGTCTGCTGGCTACACCTTC.

The chain combines TRBV5-1 with TRBJ1-2, with 9 bases fitting TRBD1. Unmatched junction bases numbered 7, after V lost 3 bases and J lost 7 bases. Germline V CDR1 and CDR2: SGHRS, YFSETQ. The CDR3 runs 14 residues. CDR3 in DNA: TGCGCCAGCAGCTCCCACGGACAGGGGACTGGCTACACCTTC. It yields the protein CASSSHGQGTGYTF.

A remark on this clone: Germline and junction disagree at one end, which may indicate a read error. The V call is TRBV6-8, the J call TRBJ1-1; D may be TRBD1 (6 bases). CDR1 is MNHGY, CDR2 SAAAGT, per germline. The CDR3 extends over 17 amino acids. This chain's CDR3 is CAISSVEDRSLNTEAFF. The CDR3 DNA sequence: TGTGCCATCAGTTCGGTCGAAGACAGGTCTTTGAACACTGAAGCTTTCTTT.

The J gene is TRBJ2-2, the V gene TRBV1; TRBD2 is taken as the D call from the table, unchecked against the DNA. TRBV1 counts as a pseudogene. The CDR3 loop spans 15 amino acids. CDR3 DNA sequence: TGCACCAGCAGCCCCTTGAAGGAGGACACCGGGGAGCTGTTTTTT. Its protein is CTSSPLKEDTGELFF.

V and J are TRBV5-1 and TRBJ2-7, with 8 bases that match TRBD2. The CDR3 spans 17 residues. J lost 0 bases, V lost 2 bases, and 10 bases had no gene match. Germline V gene sequence: CDR1 SGHRS, CDR2 YFSETQ. The CDR3 DNA sequence: TGCGCCAGCAGCTTTTTGGTATCGGGAGGGAGCTCCTACGAGCAGTACTTC. Translating it yields CASSFLVSGGSSYEQYF.

V gene TRBV5-1 combines with J gene TRBJ1-4; weak D call: TRBD1 (6 bases). The CDR3 runs 16 residues. V lost 4 bases to trimming and J lost 5 bases, with 18 bases between them. Looked up from germline, CDR1 is SGHRS and CDR2 is YFSETQ. The CDR3 region is CASSLGIRGENEKLFF. The CDR3 nucleotides are TGCGCCAGCAGCCTTGGAATAAGGGGGGAAAATGAAAAACTGTTTTTT.

The V and J genes are TRBV1 and TRBJ2-1; TRBD2, the table's D call, lacks a check against the DNA. TRBV1 is assigned pseudogene status. The CDR3 has 14 amino acids. As DNA, the CDR3 is TGCGCCGCGAGGGGCGGGGACCACCCGAATGAGCAGTTCTTC. Encoded protein: CAARGGDHPNEQFF.

The chain joins TRBV19 to TRBJ2-1, with 9 bases that match TRBD1. Germline CDR1 is LNHDA and CDR2 is SQIVND (reference sequence). V trimming: 3 bases; J trimming: 6 bases; junction bases outside the gene matches: 9. This CDR3 spans 16 amino acids. The CDR3 DNA follows: TGTGCCAGTAGTATTCCGGGACAGGGAGTCCGCAATGAGCAGTTCTTC. Translated, it gives CASSIPGQGVRNEQFF.

The CDR3 coding sequence is TGTGCCAGCAGTGGGGGCGGGGAGCTGTTTTTT. This gives the protein CASSGGGELFF. The V and J genes are TRBV6-4 and TRBJ2-2; D is undetermined. The CDR3 runs 11 residues. Germline V gene lookup returns CDR1 MRHNA and CDR2 SNTAGT. The germline V and J ends were trimmed by 4 bases and 7 bases, with 4 bases remaining between them.

The V and J genes are TRBV5-1 and TRBJ1-1; D is unresolved. The CDR3 has 14 amino acids. Germline loops: CDR1 SGHRS, CDR2 YFSETQ. The ends were cut back, 1 base at V and 1 base at J, with 8 bases in the middle. The CDR3 coding sequence is TGCGCCAGCAGCTTGTCGGGCAGGAACACTGAAGCTTTCTTT. Translation: CASSLSGRNTEAFF. Together with reference TRBV5-1 and TRBJ1-1, the CDR3 gives the full variable domain: KAGVTQTPRYLIKTRGQQVTLSCSPISGHRSVSWYQQTPGQGLQFLFEYFSETQRNKGNFPGRFSGRQFSNSRSEMNVSTLELGDSALYLCASSLSGRNTEAFFGQGTRLTVV.

This chain links TRBV11-3 with TRBJ2-2; 10 bases agree with TRBD2. The CDR3 spans 18 residues. Losses at the gene ends were 2 bases for V and 1 base for J; bases not matched to a gene: 7. Germline assignment: CDR1 SGHNT and CDR2 YENEEA. CDR3 sequence reads: CASSLKGLAGVNTGELFF. In DNA, the CDR3 is TGTGCCAGCAGCTTAAAGGGTCTAGCGGGAGTGAACACCGGGGAGCTGTTTTTT.

This sequence joins TRBV6-7 and TRBJ1-1; D remains unclear. TRBV6-7 qualifies as an ORF whose function is uncertain. Trimming shortened V by 6 bases and J by 1 base, and 15 bases separated the two germline ends. The CDR3 is 15 amino acids. The CDR3, as DNA: TGTGCCAGCAGCGATAGAGGACGCCCGAACACTGAAGCTTTCTTT. As protein: CASSDRGRPNTEAFF.

The chain uses TRBV5-1 and TRBJ2-3, with 10 bases matching TRBD2. CDR1 is SGHRS and CDR2 is YFSETQ in the germline V gene. The CDR3 consists of 15 residues. The junction had 5 bases not matched to a gene; V was cut back by 5 bases and J by 2 bases. The chain's CDR3 is CASRLTSGYTDTQYF. Written as DNA, the CDR3 is TGCGCCAGCAGATTGACTAGCGGGTACACAGATACGCAGTATTTT.

The chain carries TRBV7-1 and TRBJ2-2, with D perhaps TRBD1 (5 bases). TRBV7-1 is an open reading frame, and its role is uncertain. Trimming left V 4 bases short and J 6 bases short, with 18 bases between. The CDR3 loop spans 16 amino acids. The CDR3 spells CASSLTRQGKAGELFF. CDR3 bases: TGTGCCAGCAGCTTAACAAGGCAGGGAAAGGCCGGGGAGCTGTTTTTT.

The CDR3 bases are TGCGCCAGCAGCTTGGTTGGCGGGGGGGACAATGAGCAGTTCTTC. This sequence encodes CASSLVGGGDNEQFF. The rearrangement links TRBV5-1 to TRBJ2-1, with TRBD2 identical over 9 bases. Germline-derived CDR1 and CDR2 are SGHRS and YFSETQ. V shed 0 bases, J shed 5 bases, and the junction held 3 bases outside the gene matches. The CDR3 is 15 amino acids.

This clone is a singleton in its sample. J is TRBJ1-1 and V is TRBV11-3, with 7 bases matching TRBD1. This CDR3 is 15 amino acids long. Germline V gene sequence: CDR1 SGHNT, CDR2 YENEEA. Germline trimming cut 5 bases from V and 0 bases from J; bases unmatched to any gene: 6. In DNA form, the CDR3 reads TGTGCCAGCAGCCGAGGACAGGTTATGAACACTGAAGCTTTCTTT. This sequence encodes CASSRGQVMNTEAFF. The full variable domain, with the rest looked up from reference TRBV11-3 and TRBJ1-1, is EAGVVQSPRYKIIEKKQPVAFWCNPISGHNTLYWYLQNLGQGPELLIRYENEEAVDDSQLPKDRFSAERLKGVDSTLKIQPAELGDSAVYLCASSRGQVMNTEAFFGQGTRLTVV.

V usage is TRBV30 and J usage is TRBJ2-1, with D uncertain. The germline gives CDR1 GTSNPN, CDR2 SVGIG (reference sequence). This CDR3 is 11 amino acids long. V lost 5 bases to trimming and J lost 8 bases, with 10 bases between them. For the CDR3, the DNA is TGTGCCTGGTCGGCTGAGGATGAGCAGTTCTTC. Protein sequence: CAWSAEDEQFF.

The chain joins TRBV6-4 to TRBJ1-5; D remains unclear. CDR3 length equals 16 residues. Looked up from germline, CDR1 is MRHNA and CDR2 is SNTAGT. The V end lost 6 bases, the J end lost 0 bases, and 15 bases lay between the germline ends. DNA of the CDR3: TGTGCCAGCAGAAAAGACCGAGCACATAGCAATCAGCCCCAGCATTTT. Its protein is CASRKDRAHSNQPQHF.

The CDR3 region has the DNA TGTGCCAGTAGTATGGTCAGGGGCACTGAAGCTTTCTTT. As protein: CASSMVRGTEAFF. The chain joins TRBV19 to TRBJ1-1, with D possibly TRBD1 on 6 matching bases. Germline V gene data show CDR1 as LNHDA and CDR2 as SQIVND (reference sequence). V shed 3 bases and J shed 4 bases, with 9 bases lying between them. The CDR3 loop spans 13 amino acids. The entire variable domain, with the rest obtained from reference TRBV19 and TRBJ1-1, is as follows: DGGITQSPKYLFRKEGQNVTLSCEQNLNHDAMYWYRQDPGQGLRLIYYSQIVNDFQKGDIAEGYSVSREKKESFPLTVTSAQKNPTAFYLCASSMVRGTEAFFGQGTRLTVV.

The chain combines TRBV30 with TRBJ2-1; 11 bases fit TRBD2. With 4 bases clipped from V and 5 bases from J, the junction kept 7 bases outside the gene matches. CDR3 length: 15 residues. Germline V CDR1 and CDR2: GTSNPN, SVGIG (reference sequence). CDR3 nucleotides: TGTGCCTGGACGGCTAGCGGGGGGTACGACAATGAGCAGTTCTTC. Translating it yields CAWTASGGYDNEQFF.

The V call is TRBV28, the J call TRBJ2-7, with D maybe TRBD2 (5 bases). Trimming stripped 0 bases from V and 2 bases from J, with 8 bases between. CDR1 is MDHEN and CDR2 is SYDVKM in the germline V gene. CDR3 size: 14 residues. CDR3 bases: TGTGCCAGCAGTTTATGGGGGAGCCCCTACGAGCAGTACTTC. This encodes CASSLWGSPYEQYF.

The chain uses TRBV5-1 and TRBJ2-2, with D perhaps matching TRBD2 (6 bases). CDR3 length equals 14 residues. The V and J ends lost 4 bases and 1 base respectively, with 8 bases between them. CDR1 is SGHRS, CDR2 YFSETQ, per germline. The CDR3 DNA reads TGCGCCAGCAGCATGCGGGGGAACACCGGGGAGCTGTTTTTT. Its protein is CASSMRGNTGELFF.

V usage is TRBV5-1 and J usage is TRBJ2-1; perhaps TRBD2 as D (5 bases). Trimming removed 4 bases at V and 6 bases at J, with 20 bases between. The CDR3 consists of 16 residues. CDR1 SGHRS and CDR2 YFSETQ come from the germline V gene. The chain's CDR3 is CASSLSPGWVGNEQFF. CDR3 nucleotides: TGCGCCAGCAGCCTGTCCCCGGGGTGGGTGGGCAATGAGCAGTTCTTC.

The V gene is TRBV29-1, the J gene TRBJ2-7; D is ambiguous. Germline V gene sequence: CDR1 SQVTM, CDR2 ANQGSEA. Trimming took 6 bases from V and 0 from J, leaving 12 bases between them. The CDR3 loop spans 13 amino acids. CDR3 DNA: TGCAGCGTCGCGGACCTAAACTCCTACGAGCAGTACTTC. Encoded protein: CSVADLNSYEQYF.

CDR3 residues: CASSEVTGSNTEAFF. The CDR3 nucleotides read TGCGCCAGCAGTGAGGTTACAGGGAGTAACACTGAAGCTTTCTTT. This rearrangement joins TRBV10-2 to TRBJ1-1; D perhaps matches TRBD1 (6 bases). Trimming stripped 2 bases from V and 2 bases from J, with 12 bases between. The CDR3 extends over 15 amino acids. The V gene's germline CDR1 is WSHSY and CDR2 SAAADI.

The table lists this clone with a few counts. In DNA form, the CDR3 reads TGTGCCTGGGCCCTACTCCAGAACACTGAAGCTTTCTTT. Translation gives CAWALLQNTEAFF. The chain links TRBV30 to TRBJ1-1; D gene unclear. V was trimmed by 5 bases and J by 1 base, leaving 11 bases between them. This CDR3 spans 13 amino acids. Germline CDR1 and CDR2: GTSNPN and SVGIG (reference sequence).

This clone showed up just a few times. The V and J genes are TRBV30 and TRBJ1-5; D perhaps matches TRBD1 (6 bases). CDR3 size: 13 residues. Germline V gene sequence: CDR1 GTSNPN, CDR2 SVGIG (reference sequence). V lost 2 bases to trimming and J lost 6 bases, with 11 bases between them. The CDR3: CAWSNKGGQPQHF. The CDR3 nucleotides read TGTGCCTGGAGTAATAAGGGGGGTCAGCCCCAGCATTTT.

The chain is built from TRBV19 and TRBJ1-1, with D unresolved. CDR1 is LNHDA and CDR2 is SQIVND in the germline V gene (reference sequence). V lost 0 bases and J lost 7, with 9 bases in between. The CDR3 has 13 residues. The CDR3, as DNA: TGTGCCAGTAGTATAGATCTCCGGGGTGAAGCTTTCTTT. This encodes CASSIDLRGEAFF.

The chain joins TRBV7-4 to TRBJ2-5, with no clear D. The ends were cut back, 5 bases at V and 4 bases at J, with 14 bases in the middle. The germline gives CDR1 SGHVT, CDR2 SQSDAQ. CDR3 size: 14 residues. CDR3 in DNA: TGTGCCAGCAGCCCCCGAGTGACGGCAGAGACCCAGTACTTC. Translating it yields CASSPRVTAETQYF.